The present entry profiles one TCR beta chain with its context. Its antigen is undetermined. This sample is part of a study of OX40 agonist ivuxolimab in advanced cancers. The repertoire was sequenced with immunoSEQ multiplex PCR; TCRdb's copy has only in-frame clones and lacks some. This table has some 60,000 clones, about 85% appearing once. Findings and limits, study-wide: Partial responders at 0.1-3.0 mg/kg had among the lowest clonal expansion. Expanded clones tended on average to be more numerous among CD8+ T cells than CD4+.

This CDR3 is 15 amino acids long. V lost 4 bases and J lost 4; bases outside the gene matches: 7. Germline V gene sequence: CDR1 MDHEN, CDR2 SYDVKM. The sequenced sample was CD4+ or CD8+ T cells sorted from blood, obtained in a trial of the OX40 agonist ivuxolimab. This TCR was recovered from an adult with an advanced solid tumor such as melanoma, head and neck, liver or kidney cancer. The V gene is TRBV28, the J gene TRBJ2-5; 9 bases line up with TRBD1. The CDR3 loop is CASSSVKTGGETQYF. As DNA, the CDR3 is TGTGCCAGCAGTTCAGTTAAGACAGGGGGAGAGACCCAGTACTTC.